This TCR beta chain was documented in a study of shared clonotypes between healthy human individuals. About the research overall: There were three CD4 naive, three CD4 memory, two CD8 naive and one CD8 memory plates per donor.

This clone was counted once. Its antigen is unknown. It was approximately 0.2 ug DNA, 25,000 to 35,000 T cell genomes, that sorted-subset replicate PCRs used. This table comes from immunoSEQ multiplex PCR, and its TCRdb copy is limited to in-frame clones, with some not included. Altogether about a million clones are present, roughly 77% being singletons, with the ten largest covering 0.89%. Germline-derived CDR1 and CDR2 are ENHRY and SYGVKD. Trimming cost V 4 bases and J 4 bases; bases outside gene matches: 13. The CDR3 sequence is 16 residues long. Study findings and constraints: The sharing of about 5% of naive CD4 clonotypes was seen across a few donors. Compared with memory subsets, naive subsets generally had larger estimated richness.

The TCR was taken from a man younger than 35 in good health. Some clones in this sample may be carry-over from other donors' samples. The chain couples TRBV10-3 to TRBJ2-7; 7 nucleotides line up with TRBD2. Sequencing was performed on memory CD4+ T cells from PBMCs. The subset here: CD45RA-negative fraction. The CDR3 loop is CAISVGVPGGGYEQYF. In DNA form, the CDR3 reads TGTGCCATCAGTGTTGGGGTGCCGGGAGGAGGGTACGAGCAGTACTTC.